A single sample gave rise to the 17 T cell receptor beta chains below, sequenced in a study of regulatory T cells in long-lasting Graves disease. Time point defined: persistent/refractory GD, antithyroid drugs over 5 years with positive TRAb. PBMC-extracted RNA yielded the TCR library. Arm-PCR of CDR3 regions and iRepertoire HTBI primers were the basis on which TCR beta libraries were built. From the multiplex PCR reads, TCRdb called clonotypes with MiXCR, one entry per CDR3 protein. The sample has under 450,000 distinct CDR3 sequences, roughly 25% seen once. The specimen was peripheral blood mononuclear cells (PBMCs), collected when the disease was refractory, from a patient treated with antithyroid drugs. All receptors derive from a woman aged 40 to 55 with Graves disease.

This clonotype was picked up many times. As DNA, the CDR3 is TGTGCCAGCAGTACCCTTCTTGGGACTACGGGCCGCTCCTACGAGCAGTACTTC. It is translated as CASSTLLGTTGRSYEQYF. This rearrangement joins TRBV28 to TRBJ2-7; 7 bases map to TRBD2. From germline, CDR1 is MDHEN and CDR2 SYDVKM. CDR3 length: 18 amino acids. V was pared by 5 bases and J by 0 bases, with 16 bases of the junction left unmatched.

This clonotype was counted between two and nine times. V usage is TRBV7-6 and J usage is TRBJ2-2; D is ambiguous. With 5 bases removed from V and 7 bases from J, the gap between germline ends came to 11 bases. This CDR3 has 13 amino acids. CDR1 is SGHVS and CDR2 is FNYEAQ in the germline V gene. Here the CDR3 DNA reads TGTGCCAGCAGCCTTAGATGGGACGGGGAGCTGTTTTTT. Its protein product is CASSLRWDGELFF.

J is TRBJ2-3 and V is TRBV28; D may be TRBD1 (6 bases). Germline assignment: CDR1 MDHEN and CDR2 SYDVKM. V gave up 8 bases and J gave up 4 bases, with 13 bases separating them. The CDR3 has 13 residues. This CDR3 reads CASVKGVSDTQYF. CDR3 bases: TGTGCCAGCGTAAAGGGGGTTTCAGATACGCAGTATTTT.

This clonotype has only a few counts. The CDR3 nucleotides are TGTGCCAGCAGCGCCCGACTAGGCCGAGCGGGCGAGCAGTACTTC. This translates into CASSARLGRAGEQYF. The genes are TRBV11-1 and TRBJ2-7; perhaps TRBD2 as D (6 bases). CDR3 length: 15 amino acids. In germline, CDR1 is SGHAT, CDR2 FQDESV (reference sequence). Trimming pared 5 bases from V and 6 bases from J, leaving 20 bases between.

This clonotype occurred a few times. V gene TRBV20-1 combines with J gene TRBJ2-7, with D possibly being TRBD2 (6 bases). The CDR3 covers 15 residues. CDR1 and CDR2 from the germline V gene are DFQATT and SNEGSKA (reference sequence). V was pared by 1 base and J by 0 bases, with 13 bases between. The CDR3 coding sequence is TGCAGTGCTAGAGTAGGCCTGGGGGGCTCCTACGAGCAGTACTTC. Amino acid sequence: CSARVGLGGSYEQYF.

Worth noting for this clonotype: The junction departs from the called germline gene at one end, perhaps through a read error. The V call is TRBV12-3 or TRBV12-4, the J call TRBJ1-4; a weak D match, TRBD1 (6 bases). The CDR3 runs 20 residues. CDR3 in amino acids: CASSHLSKSTGSATNEKLFF. In DNA form, the CDR3 reads TGCGCCAGCAGCCACCTATCGAAGTCGACAGGTTCCGCAACTAATGAAAAACTGTTTTTT.

This clonotype was detected a few times. Given the absence of the conserved phenylalanine or tryptophan at the CDR3 end, a read error is likely. Because the CDR3's place on the DNA is in doubt, the DNA is left out and the CDR3 is given as listed by TCRdb. This chain connects TRBV7-9 to TRBJ2-4; the DNA was not used to check the table's D call, TRBD1. Germline lookup yields CDR1 SEHNR and CDR2 FQNEAQ (reference sequence). The CDR3 has 14 residues if both end residues are counted. This chain's CDR3 is CASSLASPGAPANI.

This clonotype was observed once. In nucleotides, the CDR3 is TGTGCCATCAGTGTCCGGGGGGTTTACGAGCAGTACTTC. The encoded protein is CAISVRGVYEQYF. The V gene is TRBV10-3, the J gene TRBJ2-7; 7 positions match TRBD2. There are 13 residues in the CDR3. Germline V gene data show CDR1 as ENHRY and CDR2 as SYGVKD. J was trimmed by 4 bases and V by 4 bases; bases with no gene match: 4.

CDR3 loop: CASSQVKVGLNTGELFF. The CDR3 DNA sequence: TGTGCCAGCAGCCAAGTTAAGGTGGGGCTGAACACCGGGGAGCTGTTTTTT. The chain carries TRBV3-1 and TRBJ2-2, with D perhaps matching TRBD1 (5 bases). The V end lost 1 base, the J end lost 1 base, and 13 bases lay between the germline ends. In germline, CDR1 is LGHDT, CDR2 YNNKEL (reference sequence). The CDR3 is 17 residues long. Based on the CDR3 plus reference TRBV3-1 and TRBJ2-2, the full variable domain is DTAVSQTPKYLVTQMGNDKSIKCEQNLGHDTMYWYKQDSKKFLKIMFSYNNKELIINETVPNRFSPKSPDKAHLNLHINSLELGDSAVYFCASSQVKVGLNTGELFFGEGSRLTVL.

The CDR3 region is CASRHGAGQGMKQPQHF. CDR3 DNA sequence: TGTGCCAGCAGACATGGGGCAGGACAGGGAATGAAGCAGCCCCAGCATTTT. The chain is built from TRBV27 and TRBJ1-5, with 8 bases that match TRBD1. The CDR3 runs 17 residues. CDR1 is MNHEY, CDR2 SMNVEV, per germline (reference sequence). J lost 7 bases, V lost 6 bases, and 17 bases had no gene match.

A note on this clonotype: Possible read error: a much larger clone is one base away. Written as DNA, the CDR3 is TGTGCCAGCAGTGATCCATCCGGACGGGGAAGTGGCTACACCTTC. Amino acid sequence: CASSDPSGRGSGYTF. The chain combines TRBV25-1 with TRBJ1-2; no definite D call. Germline lookup yields CDR1 MGHDK and CDR2 SYGVNS. Trimming took off 3 bases at V and 7 bases at J, with 18 bases between the two ends. The CDR3 loop spans 15 amino acids.

This clonotype was detected once. It differs at one base from a far larger clone, so likely a read error. The chain links TRBV14 to TRBJ1-4; 8 bases map to TRBD1. This CDR3 comprises 12 residues. The V gene's germline CDR1 is SGHDN and CDR2 FVKESK. The ends lost 4 bases at V and 8 bases at J; junction bases unmatched: 0. The CDR3 is CASSRDREKLFF. CDR3 in DNA: TGTGCCAGCAGCCGGGACAGGGAAAAACTGTTTTTT.

The table lists this clonotype with many counts. The V gene is TRBV28, the J gene TRBJ1-5; D may be TRBD1 (5 bases). Germline V gene data show CDR1 as MDHEN and CDR2 as SYDVKM. Trimming cost V 2 bases and J 7 bases, with 21 bases left between them. The CDR3 extends over 17 amino acids. CDR3 loop: CASSLRFWGKPGQPQHF. CDR3 nucleotides: TGTGCCAGCAGTTTACGGTTTTGGGGCAAACCGGGGCAGCCCCAGCATTTT.

The chain carries TRBV3-1 and TRBJ2-1, with D perhaps being TRBD1 or TRBD2 (5 bases each). This CDR3 is 15 amino acids long. Germline V gene data show CDR1 as LGHDT and CDR2 as YNNKEL (reference sequence). Between the trimmed V and J ends, which lost 1 base and 4 bases, there was a span of 11 bases. As DNA, the CDR3 is TGTGCCAGCAGCCAAGCAGGGCGGGTTTACAATGAGCAGTTCTTC. Translation: CASSQAGRVYNEQFF.

This clonotype was seen a few times. The chain joins TRBV5-1 to TRBJ2-5; TRBD1 matches at 7 bases. V gave up 4 bases and J gave up 6 bases; unmatched junction bases: 9. The germline CDR1 and CDR2 sequences are SGHRS and YFSETQ. The length of the CDR3 is 14 residues. As DNA, the CDR3 is TGCGCCAGCAGCCCGGCAGTACAGGGGCAGACCCAGTACTTC. It codes for CASSPAVQGQTQYF.

This clonotype was seen many times. The CDR3 is CSASPGLDYGYTF. The CDR3 coding sequence is TGCAGTGCTAGTCCGGGGCTGGACTATGGCTACACCTTC. V and J are TRBV20-1 and TRBJ1-2; weak D call: TRBD1 (5 bases). With 3 bases removed from V and 3 bases from J, the gap between germline ends came to 11 bases. There are 13 residues in the CDR3. The germline gives CDR1 DFQATT, CDR2 SNEGSKA (reference sequence).

This clonotype was counted only a few times. This sequence joins TRBV25-1 and TRBJ2-2, with 8 bases lining up with TRBD2. Germline V gene sequence: CDR1 MGHDK, CDR2 SYGVNS. The V and J ends lost 1 base and 7 bases, in that order; junction bases with no gene match: 11. CDR3 size: 17 residues. The CDR3 DNA reads as TGTGCCAGCAGTGAATTAGGGAGAGCGGGAGCGGGCGGGGAGCTGTTTTTT. Translated, it gives CASSELGRAGAGGELFF.